This T cell receptor beta chain was identified in a study of cytomegalovirus exposure and HLA in healthy donors. It was the approximately 130-subject validation cohort, separate from the approximately 620-subject first cohort, to which the donors belonged. The germline CDR1 and CDR2 sequences are SGDLS and YYNGEE. This CDR3 has 17 amino acids. The ends lost 2 bases at V and 7 bases at J; junction bases unmatched: 15. A few counts support this clone. Some clones are missing from TCRdb's copy, which holds only in-frame ones; the method was immunoSEQ multiplex PCR. The repertoire holds 150,000 to 180,000 clones, with 75% to 90% as singletons.

The chain carries TRBV9 and TRBJ2-1, with 7 bases fitting TRBD2. The receptor was derived from a man aged 18 to 29 in good health and CMV-seropositive. The specimen was PBMCs. The chain's CDR3 is CASSVTEGSGGWNEQFF. The CDR3 nucleotides are TGTGCCAGCAGCGTCACCGAGGGGTCGGGGGGATGGAATGAGCAGTTCTTC.